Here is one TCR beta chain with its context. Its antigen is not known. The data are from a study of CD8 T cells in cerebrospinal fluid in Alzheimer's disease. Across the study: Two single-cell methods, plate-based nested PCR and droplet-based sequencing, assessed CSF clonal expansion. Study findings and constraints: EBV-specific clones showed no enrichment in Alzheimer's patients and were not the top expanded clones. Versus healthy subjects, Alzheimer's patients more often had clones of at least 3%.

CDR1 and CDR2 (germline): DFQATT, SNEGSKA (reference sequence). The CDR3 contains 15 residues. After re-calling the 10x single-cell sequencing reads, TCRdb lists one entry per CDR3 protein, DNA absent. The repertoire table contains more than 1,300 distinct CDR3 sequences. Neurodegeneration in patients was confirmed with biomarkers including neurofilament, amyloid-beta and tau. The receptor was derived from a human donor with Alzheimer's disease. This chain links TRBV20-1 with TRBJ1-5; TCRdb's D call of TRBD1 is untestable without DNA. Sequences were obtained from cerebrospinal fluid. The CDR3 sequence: CSASPGGRSNQPQHF.